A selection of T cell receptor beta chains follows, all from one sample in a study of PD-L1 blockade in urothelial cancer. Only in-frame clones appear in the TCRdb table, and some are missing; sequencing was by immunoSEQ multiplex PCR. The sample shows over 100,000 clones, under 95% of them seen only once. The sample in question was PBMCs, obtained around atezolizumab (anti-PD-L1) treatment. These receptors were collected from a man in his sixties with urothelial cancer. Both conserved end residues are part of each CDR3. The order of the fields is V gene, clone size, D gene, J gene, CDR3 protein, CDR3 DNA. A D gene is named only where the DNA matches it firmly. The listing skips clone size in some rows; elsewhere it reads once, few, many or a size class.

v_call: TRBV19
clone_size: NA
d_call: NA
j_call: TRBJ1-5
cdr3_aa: CASSIALDGGNQPQHF
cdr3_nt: TGTGCCAGTAGTATAGCCCTGGACGGGGGCAATCAGCCCCAGCATTTT

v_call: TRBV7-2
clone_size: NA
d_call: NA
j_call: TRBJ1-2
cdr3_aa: CASSKTEWYGYTF
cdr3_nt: TGTGCCAGCAGCAAGACAGAGTGGTATGGCTACACCTTC

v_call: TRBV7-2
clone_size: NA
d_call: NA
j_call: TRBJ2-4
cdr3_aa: CASSLAHRRGNIQYF
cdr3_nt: TGTGCCAGCAGCTTAGCGCATAGACGCGGAAACATTCAGTACTTC

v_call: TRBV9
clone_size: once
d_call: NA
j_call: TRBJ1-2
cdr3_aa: CASSGGRGRARGDYGYTF
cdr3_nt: TGTGCCAGCAGCGGCGGGAGGGGGAGGGCACGGGGGGACTATGGCTACACCTTC

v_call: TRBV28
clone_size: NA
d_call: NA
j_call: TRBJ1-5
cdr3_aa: CASRPGGDGNQPQHF
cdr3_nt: TGTGCCAGCAGACCCGGGGGGGACGGTAATCAGCCCCAGCATTTT

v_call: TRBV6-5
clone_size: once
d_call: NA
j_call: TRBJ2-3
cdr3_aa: CASSYTIRGTDTQYF
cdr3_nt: TGTGCCAGCAGTTACACGATACGGGGCACAGATACGCAGTATTTT

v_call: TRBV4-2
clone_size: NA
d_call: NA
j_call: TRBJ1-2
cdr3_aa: CASSQEAVGYGYTF
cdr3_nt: TGTGCCAGCAGCCAAGAGGCGGTTGGCTATGGCTACACCTTC

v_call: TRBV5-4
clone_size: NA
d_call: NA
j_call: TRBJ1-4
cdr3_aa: CASSLSGGVDEKLFF
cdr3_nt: TGTGCCAGCAGCTTGTCGGGGGGAGTGGATGAAAAACTGTTTTTT

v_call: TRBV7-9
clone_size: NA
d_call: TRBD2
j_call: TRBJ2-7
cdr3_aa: CASSPYMGLAGGSSYEQYF
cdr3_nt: TGTGCCAGCAGCCCTTATATGGGACTAGCGGGCGGGAGCTCCTACGAGCAGTACTTC

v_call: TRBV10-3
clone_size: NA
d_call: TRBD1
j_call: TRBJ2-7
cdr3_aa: CAISESTGANTYEQYF
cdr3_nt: TGTGCCATCAGTGAGTCGACAGGGGCCAATACCTACGAGCAGTACTTC

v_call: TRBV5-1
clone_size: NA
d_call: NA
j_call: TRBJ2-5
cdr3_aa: CASSLEGRGRETQYF
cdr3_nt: TGCGCCAGCAGCTTGGAGGGGAGAGGGAGGGAGACCCAGTACTTC

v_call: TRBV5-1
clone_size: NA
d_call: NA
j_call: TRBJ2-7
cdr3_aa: CASSPQEYEQYF
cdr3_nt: TGCGCCAGCAGCCCCCAGGAATACGAGCAGTACTTC

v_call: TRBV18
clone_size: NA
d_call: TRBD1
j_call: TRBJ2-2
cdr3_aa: CASSLNQGENTGELFF
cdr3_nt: TGTGCCAGCTCACTGAACCAGGGGGAGAACACCGGGGAGCTGTTTTTT

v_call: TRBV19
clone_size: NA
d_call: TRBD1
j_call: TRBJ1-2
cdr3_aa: CASSLGTANYGYTF
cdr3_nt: TGTGCCAGTAGCCTGGGGACAGCTAACTATGGCTACACCTTC

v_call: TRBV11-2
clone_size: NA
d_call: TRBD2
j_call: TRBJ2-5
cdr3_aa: CASIRSGGGETQYF
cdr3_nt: TGTGCCAGCATCCGTAGCGGGGGGGGCGAGACCCAGTACTTC

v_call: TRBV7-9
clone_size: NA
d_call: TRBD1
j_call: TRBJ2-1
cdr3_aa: CASSPGGAEREQFF
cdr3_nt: TGTGCCAGCAGCCCAGGGGGAGCGGAGCGGGAGCAGTTCTTC

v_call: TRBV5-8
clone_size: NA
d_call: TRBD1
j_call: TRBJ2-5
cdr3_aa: CASSLGQQETQYF
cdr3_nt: TGTGCCAGCAGCCTGGGACAGCAAGAGACCCAGTACTTC

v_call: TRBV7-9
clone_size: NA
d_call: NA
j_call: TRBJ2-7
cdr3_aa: CASSLNPLVSADEQYF
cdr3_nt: TGTGCCAGCAGCTTAAACCCACTAGTGTCCGCCGACGAGCAGTACTTC

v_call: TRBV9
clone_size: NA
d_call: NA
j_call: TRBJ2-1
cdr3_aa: CASSVWGRGENEQFF
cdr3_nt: TGTGCCAGCAGCGTATGGGGCAGGGGGGAGAATGAGCAGTTCTTC

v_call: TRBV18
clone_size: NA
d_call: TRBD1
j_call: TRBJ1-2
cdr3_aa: CASSLKQGAYGYTF
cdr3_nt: TGTGCCAGCTCCCTCAAACAGGGGGCGTATGGCTACACCTTC

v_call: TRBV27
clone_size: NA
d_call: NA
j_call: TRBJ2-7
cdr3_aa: CASRLYPPGPDYEQYF
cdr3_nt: TGTGCCAGCAGGCTTTACCCCCCAGGGCCAGACTACGAGCAGTACTTC

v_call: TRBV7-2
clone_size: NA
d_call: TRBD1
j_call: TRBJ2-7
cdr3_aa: CASSLAGQGVGNEQYF
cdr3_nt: TGTGCCAGCAGCTTAGCCGGACAGGGGGTGGGTAACGAGCAGTACTTC

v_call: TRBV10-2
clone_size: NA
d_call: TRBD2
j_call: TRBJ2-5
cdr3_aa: CASSPPGTSLPQYF
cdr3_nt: TGCGCCAGCAGTCCACCCGGGACTAGTTTGCCCCAGTACTTC

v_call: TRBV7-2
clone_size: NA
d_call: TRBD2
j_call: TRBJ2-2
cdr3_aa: CASSLAGSGLAGGPGELFF
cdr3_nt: TGTGCCAGCAGCTTAGCGGGGTCTGGACTAGCGGGGGGCCCCGGGGAGCTGTTTTTT

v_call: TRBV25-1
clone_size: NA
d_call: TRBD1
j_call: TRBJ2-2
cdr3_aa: CASRVTGTGGLTGELFF
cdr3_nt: TGTGCCAGCAGGGTTACCGGGACAGGGGGTCTCACCGGGGAGCTGTTTTTT

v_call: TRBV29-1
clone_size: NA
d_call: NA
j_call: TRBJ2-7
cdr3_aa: CSIRTVPPYEQYF
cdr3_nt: TGCAGCATAAGGACAGTCCCTCCCTACGAGCAGTACTTC

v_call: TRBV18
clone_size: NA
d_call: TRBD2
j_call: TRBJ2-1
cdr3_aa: CASSPSSGRYNEQFF
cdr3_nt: TGTGCCAGCTCACCAAGTAGCGGGAGATACAATGAGCAGTTCTTC

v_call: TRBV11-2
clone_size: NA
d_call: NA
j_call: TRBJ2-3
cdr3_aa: CASSPSAGDTQYF
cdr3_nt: TGTGCCAGCAGCCCTAGTGCCGGAGATACGCAGTATTTT

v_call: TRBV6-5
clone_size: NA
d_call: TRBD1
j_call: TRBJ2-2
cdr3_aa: CASSSPTGQRTGELFF
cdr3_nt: TGTGCCAGCAGTTCACCGACAGGGCAGAGAACCGGGGAGCTGTTTTTT